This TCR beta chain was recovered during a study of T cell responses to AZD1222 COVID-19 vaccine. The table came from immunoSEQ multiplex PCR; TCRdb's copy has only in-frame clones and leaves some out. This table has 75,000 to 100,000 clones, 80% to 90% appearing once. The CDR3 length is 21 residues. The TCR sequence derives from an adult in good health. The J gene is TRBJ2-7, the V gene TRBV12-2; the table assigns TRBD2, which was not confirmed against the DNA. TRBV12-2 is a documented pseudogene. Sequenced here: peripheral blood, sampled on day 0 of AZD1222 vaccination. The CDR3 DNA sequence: TGTGCAAGTCGCTTAGCGCGGCGGCTAGCGGGGGCCCGCGCTGGGGATTACGAGCAGTACTTC. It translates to CASRLARRLAGARAGDYEQYF.